This T cell receptor beta chain was recorded in a study of blood T cell repertoires in COVID-19. Clones were read by immunoSEQ multiplex PCR, and TCRdb kept only the in-frame ones, dropping some. The sample has 44,000 or so clones; about 83% are singletons. In germline, CDR1 is MNHEY, CDR2 SVGAGI. Trimming took 6 bases from V and 8 from J, leaving 19 bases between them. The CDR3 covers 14 residues. Sequencing input: peripheral blood. The receptor was derived from a man older than 75 in a cohort sampled during active COVID-19. This rearrangement joins TRBV6-5 to TRBJ1-2; weak D call: TRBD1 (6 bases). This CDR3 is CASSPVRGASGYTF. The CDR3 coding sequence is TGTGCCAGCAGCCCGGTCCGGGGGGCGTCAGGCTACACCTTC.